A selection of T cell receptor beta chains follows, all from one sample in a study of graft-versus-host responses after intestinal transplantation. Repertoires were generated with immunoSEQ multiplex PCR, while TCRdb's copy carries only in-frame clones and drops some. The table records about 15,000 clones, approximately 62% of them present only once. Sequencing was performed on ileum tissue, taken 524 days after transplant. The receptors were sampled from a human patient who received an intestinal transplant, so some T cells may come from the graft donor. The CDR3 runs from the conserved cysteine through the conserved F or W. The order of the fields is D gene, J gene, V gene, clone size, CDR3 DNA, CDR3 protein. The D gene is left open where the match is weak. Clone size is stated in some rows and not others, as once, few, many or a class when expanded.

>TRBD2|TRBJ2-3|TRBV10-3|-
TGTGCCATCAGTGCCCTAGCCAGGACTAGCGGGGGCCCCCGCACAGATACGCAGTATTTT
CAISALARTSGGPRTDTQYF
>-|TRBJ2-7|TRBV10-3|-
TGTGCCATCAGTGAGACAGGGAGCGAGCAGTACTTC
CAISETGSEQYF
>-|TRBJ1-2|TRBV9|-
TGTGCCAGCGGCTATCGCCAGGGAGGAGGGTATGGCTACACCTTC
CASGYRQGGGYGYTF
>-|TRBJ1-3|TRBV5-1|-
TGTGCCAGCAGCCCAGAGGACTCTGGAAACACCATATATTTT
CASSPEDSGNTIYF
>TRBD1|TRBJ1-2|TRBV6-5|few
TGTGCCAGCAGTTACGGACAGGGAAACTATGGCTACACCTTC
CASSYGQGNYGYTF
>-|TRBJ2-5|TRBV5-1|few
TGCGCCAGCAGCTTGGAGACTCTAGGTACAGAGACCCAGTACTTC
CASSLETLGTETQYF
>TRBD1|TRBJ2-5|TRBV6-1|-
TGTGCCAGCAGTGAACAGACAGGGGGCGCAGGGAAGTACTTC
CASSEQTGGAGKYF
>TRBD1|TRBJ1-1|TRBV4-3|medium-sized
TGCGCCAGCAGCCAAGGGACAGGGTACACCTCGACTGAAGCTTTCTTT
CASSQGTGYTSTEAFF
>-|TRBJ1-3|TRBV18|few
TGTGCCAGCTCCCCCGAGGGTGGAAACACCATATATTTT
CASSPEGGNTIYF
>TRBD1|TRBJ1-2|TRBV7-9|once
TGTGCCAGCAGCCGGCAGGGGGCGCCCGGCTACACCTTC
CASSRQGAPGYTF
>TRBD2|TRBJ2-3|TRBV19|-
TGTGCCAGTAGCATGGATTCTAGCGGGGGCTTCTCGGCGCAGTATTTT
CASSMDSSGGFSAQYF
>-|TRBJ2-5|TRBV7-2|-
TGTGCCAGCAGCCCATCGAGGGACCAAGAGACCCAGTACTTC
CASSPSRDQETQYF
>TRBD2|TRBJ2-2|TRBV5-5|-
TGTGCCAGCAGCTTGGAAGGGCGGGGGGGCACCGGGGAGCTGTTTTTT
CASSLEGRGGTGELFF
>-|TRBJ2-5|TRBV27|few
TGTGCCAGCAGTTTGAGGGACTCCTTTCAGACCCAGTACTTC
CASSLRDSFQTQYF
>TRBD2|TRBJ2-1|TRBV6-6|-
TGTGCCAGCAGTTCGCACCAGCGGGGTAACAATGAGCAGTTCTTC
CASSSHQRGNNEQFF
>-|TRBJ1-2|TRBV4-1|-
TGCGCCAGCAGCCAAGTAAACAGGTCCAACTACACCTTC
CASSQVNRSNYTF
>TRBD1|TRBJ1-2|TRBV5-8|-
TGTGCCAGCAGCTTGCTAGGGACAGGGGACTATGGCTACACCTTC
CASSLLGTGDYGYTF
>TRBD1|TRBJ1-2|TRBV30|-
TGTGCCTGGACTGGACAGGACGACTATGGCTACACCTTC
CAWTGQDDYGYTF
>TRBD1|TRBJ1-1|TRBV6-7|few
TGTGCCAGCAGTAAGGACAGGGGATTCACTGAAGCTTTCTTT
CASSKDRGFTEAFF
>-|TRBJ2-3|TRBV9|once
TGTGCCAGCAGCCCAAGCATACAGGGAGACACAGATACGCAGTATTTT
CASSPSIQGDTDTQYF
>TRBD1|TRBJ2-5|TRBV2|-
TGTGCCAGCAGCTTAGCAGGGGGAGAAGAGACCCAGTACTTC
CASSLAGGEETQYF
>TRBD2|TRBJ2-7|TRBV7-2|-
TGTGCCAGCAGCGCGATAGCGGGGGGCTACGAGCAGTACTTC
CASSAIAGGYEQYF
>-|TRBJ1-4|TRBV5-1|-
TGCGCCAGCAGCCCGACTCACGACAGAACTAATGAAAAACTGTTTTTT
CASSPTHDRTNEKLFF
>-|TRBJ2-7|TRBV6-6|once
TGTGCCAGCAGCTTGGGGGGAAACGAGCAGTACTTC
CASSLGGNEQYF
>TRBD2|TRBJ2-1|TRBV29-1|-
TGCAGCGTTGAACGAGGGGTACTAGCGGACAATGAGCAGTTCTTC
CSVERGVLADNEQFF
>-|TRBJ2-1|TRBV15|-
TGTGCCACCCTGGGCCCACGGACTGGTTCCTACAATGAGCAGTTCTTC
CATLGPRTGSYNEQFF
>-|TRBJ1-5|TRBV2|-
TGTGCCAGCAGTGAAGGCGGGGTTAACAATCAGCCCCAGCATTTT
CASSEGGVNNQPQHF
>TRBD2|TRBJ2-1|TRBV4-1|-
TGCGCCAGCAGCCAAATTAGCGGGGGGAGGTATGAGCAGTTCTTC
CASSQISGGRYEQFF
>-|TRBJ2-1|TRBV7-2|-
TGTGCCAGCAGCTTAGCGGGGGGGCTTCGCAATGAGCAGTTCTTC
CASSLAGGLRNEQFF
>TRBD1|TRBJ1-2|TRBV2|few
TGTGCCAGCAGCATGGGACAGGAATTCCCCTTCACCTTC
CASSMGQEFPFTF
>-|TRBJ1-6|TRBV11-2|-
TGTGCCAGCAGCTTAGGGGGGGGTTATAATTCACCCCTCCACTTT
CASSLGGGYNSPLHF
>-|TRBJ2-7|TRBV27|once
TGTGCCAGCAGTTTATCGGCGGGCAACGAGCAGTACTTC
CASSLSAGNEQYF
>-|TRBJ1-1|TRBV19|-
TGTGCCAGTAGTATAGATGGGGCAGGGGCCGGCACTGAAGCTTTCTTT
CASSIDGAGAGTEAFF
>-|TRBJ2-6|TRBV5-1|-
TGCGCCAGCAGCTTGGGTCTGGGGGCGCGAGGGGCCAACGTCCTGACTTTC
CASSLGLGARGANVLTF
>-|TRBJ2-7|TRBV5-6|-
TGTGCCAGCAGCTTCCAGGGCTACGAGCAGTACTTC
CASSFQGYEQYF
>TRBD1|TRBJ1-1|TRBV27|medium-sized
TGTGCCAGCAGTTCCAGGGGGCTTGGTACTGAAGCTTTCTTT
CASSSRGLGTEAFF
>TRBD2|TRBJ2-3|TRBV11-3|-
TGTGCCAGCAGCTTTATCGGGGGGGCTGGCACAGATACGCAGTATTTT
CASSFIGGAGTDTQYF
>TRBD2|TRBJ2-2|TRBV6-5|few
TGTGCCAGCAGTTTAGGGGCGGGGGGGCCCACCGGGGAGCTGTTTTTT
CASSLGAGGPTGELFF
>-|TRBJ1-1|TRBV6-5|few
TGTGCCAGTAGCAGAGGGAACACTGAAGCTTTCTTT
CASSRGNTEAFF
>TRBD2|TRBJ2-3|TRBV6-4|-
TGTGCCAGCTCCCCGACTAGCGGGGGGGCAGATACGCAGTATTTT
CASSPTSGGADTQYF
>-|TRBJ2-2|TRBV5-1|-
TGCGCCAGCAGCTTGGCTGTTACCGGGGAGCTGTTTTTT
CASSLAVTGELFF
>TRBD2|TRBJ2-7|TRBV5-1|few
TGCGCCAGCAGCAGAATAGCGGGGGCTAGCTCCTACGAGCAGTACTTC
CASSRIAGASSYEQYF
>-|TRBJ1-2|TRBV2|medium-sized
TGTGCCAGCAGTGAAAACAGGGTGGGCTACACCTTC
CASSENRVGYTF
>-|TRBJ1-2|TRBV21-1|-
TGTGCCAGCAGCAAGGGGACAGCGAACTATGGCTACACCTTC
CASSKGTANYGYTF
>-|TRBJ1-5|TRBV5-1|-
TGCGCCAGCAGCTTGGGACAGGATCAGCCCCAGCATTTT
CASSLGQDQPQHF